This TCR beta chain was profiled in a study of cytomegalovirus exposure and HLA in healthy donors. Germline assignment: CDR1 SGHTA and CDR2 FQGNSA. V dropped 5 bases and J dropped 6 bases, with 8 bases sitting between them. The CDR3 covers 12 residues. A remark on this clone: What it binds is unknown.

Findings and caveats of the study: It was confirmed in vitro that a few of the CMV-associated chains were specific for CMV antigens. Immune exposure information available was restricted to CMV serostatus.

13 Jbeta primers and 60 Vbeta primers were used for the PCR. Libraries were prepared by immunoSEQ multiplex PCR; TCRdb keeps only in-frame clonotypes and omits some of them. The table lists 150,000 to 200,000 clones, about 80% of them singletons. What was sequenced was PBMCs. The chain uses TRBV7-2 and TRBJ2-1; tentative D call: TRBD1 (5 bases). The origin of this receptor is a woman aged 30 to 39 in good health and CMV-seropositive. CDR3 in amino acids: CASSKGANEQFF. CDR3 coding DNA: TGTGCCAGCAGCAAAGGGGCCAATGAGCAGTTCTTC.